One sample yielded the 4 T cell receptor beta chains listed below, sequenced in a study of blood T cell repertoires in COVID-19 (TCRdb year 2020). Libraries were built with the immunoSEQ multiplex PCR assay. Not all clones reach the TCRdb copy of this immuneACCESS table, which keeps in-frame sequences only. Checked studies attribute under half of the gap to unresolved V genes and leave the rest unexplained. The sample table shows about 400,000 clones, and over 75% are seen once. The ten largest make up almost 3% of the sample. The material sequenced was PBMCs or T cells enriched from blood (not recorded which). The source of these receptors is a woman in her 30s who had recovered from COVID-19.

This clone was observed once. This chain links TRBV9 with TRBJ1-5; a possible D gene is TRBD1 (5 bases). Germline V lookup: CDR1 SGDLS, CDR2 YYNGEE. CDR3 length: 15 amino acids. V lost 4 bases and J lost 2, with 13 bases in between. For the CDR3, the DNA is TGTGCCAGCAGCCCAGGGAGGGGAGGCAATCAGCCCCAGCATTTT. This encodes CASSPGRGGNQPQHF. The full variable domain, its missing parts supplied by reference TRBV9 and TRBJ1-5, is DSGVTQTPKHLITATGQRVTLRCSPRSGDLSVYWYQQSLDQGLQFLIQYYNGEERAKGNILERFSAQQFPDLHSELNLSSLELGDSALYFCASSPGRGGNQPQHFGDGTRLSIL.

The chain carries TRBV7-6 and TRBJ2-3; TRBD2 agrees at 8 bases. J was trimmed by 6 bases and V by 4 bases; bases with no gene match: 3. The CDR3 runs 13 residues. From germline, CDR1 is SGHVS and CDR2 FNYEAQ. CDR3 protein: CASSSGLGDTQYF. In DNA form, the CDR3 reads TGTGCCAGCAGCTCGGGACTAGGGGATACGCAGTATTTT.

This chain links TRBV7-2 with TRBJ2-5, with 7 bases matching TRBD2. Germline V gene lookup returns CDR1 SGHTA and CDR2 FQGNSA. The CDR3 totals 20 residues. J lost 4 bases, V lost 0 bases, and 20 bases had no gene match. CDR3 loop: CASSLAPGGVRDYGPETQYF. CDR3 coding DNA: TGTGCCAGCAGCTTAGCTCCTGGGGGGGTGAGAGACTACGGGCCAGAGACCCAGTACTTC.

The chain recombines TRBV19 with TRBJ2-7; TRBD2 is a possible D gene (6 bases). The V gene lost 4 bases and the J gene lost 3 bases, with 13 bases spanning the gap. This CDR3 has 14 residues. Per germline, CDR1 LNHDA and CDR2 SQIVND (reference sequence). The CDR3 here is CASSRDGGIYEQYF. DNA for the CDR3: TGTGCCAGTAGTAGGGACGGGGGAATCTACGAGCAGTACTTC.